The 19 T cell receptor beta chains given below trace back to one sample, sequenced in a study of CD8 T cells in Susac syndrome. RNA, at about 0.5 to 1 ug, was reverse transcribed with random hexamers. TCRdb fed the immunoSEQ multiplex PCR reads into MiXCR, producing one record per CDR3 protein. Among under 95,000 distinct CDR3 sequences listed, about 94% were seen once. Material for sequencing was CD4+ T cells from PBMCs. The receptors come from a human donor with Susac syndrome.

This sequence joins TRBV30 and TRBJ1-1; no clear D gene. The CDR3 runs to 12 residues. The germline V gene has CDR1 GTSNPN and CDR2 SVGIG (reference sequence). V shed 2 bases and J shed 5 bases, with 9 bases lying between them. The CDR3 is CAWSKGLTEAFF. CDR3 nucleotide sequence: TGTGCCTGGAGTAAAGGGTTGACTGAAGCTTTCTTT.

V and J are TRBV28 and TRBJ2-7; D unclear. Germline loops: CDR1 MDHEN, CDR2 SYDVKM. This CDR3 region has 16 residues. Trimming shortened V by 3 bases and J by 2 bases, and 17 bases separated the two germline ends. The CDR3 nucleotides read TGTGCCAGCAGTTTGCTGGACCTCCTAGGGACCTACGAGCAGTACTTC. This codes for CASSLLDLLGTYEQYF.

V and J are TRBV20-1 and TRBJ1-1; 7 nucleotides line up with TRBD1. This CDR3 is built from 12 residues. V shed 4 bases, J shed 7 bases, and the junction held 6 bases outside the gene matches. Looked up from germline, CDR1 is DFQATT and CDR2 is SNEGSKA (reference sequence). CDR3 in amino acids: CSAIEGAGEAFF. The CDR3 DNA sequence: TGCAGTGCTATCGAGGGGGCCGGTGAAGCTTTCTTT.

J is TRBJ2-7 and V is TRBV20-1; weak D call: TRBD2 (6 bases). V was trimmed by 1 base and J by 0 bases, leaving 7 bases between them. Germline CDR1 reads DFQATT; CDR2 reads SNEGSKA (reference sequence). The length of the CDR3 is 13 residues. The CDR3 DNA follows: TGCAGTGCTAGAGCCGGGAGCTCCTACGAGCAGTACTTC. Protein: CSARAGSSYEQYF.

The chain recombines TRBV4-2 with TRBJ2-1, with D perhaps being TRBD1 or TRBD2 (6 bases each). V gave up 0 bases and J gave up 8 bases, with 14 bases separating them. The germline V gene encodes CDR1 LGHNA and CDR2 YNFKEQ. This CDR3 is 15 amino acids long. The DNA of the CDR3 is TGTGCCAGCAGCCAAGAGGGGGGCGGTTGGGATGAGCAGTTCTTC. This translates into CASSQEGGGWDEQFF.

The gene calls are TRBV30 and TRBJ2-7; D gene ambiguous. Germline values: CDR1 GTSNPN, CDR2 SVGIG (reference sequence). The CDR3 loop spans 13 amino acids. V gave up 0 bases and J gave up 3 bases, with 9 bases separating them. CDR3 DNA sequence: TGTGCCTGGAGTGTTAGCTTATACTACGAGCAGTACTTC. This translates into CAWSVSLYYEQYF. The entire variable domain, with the rest obtained from reference TRBV30 and TRBJ2-7, is as follows: SQTIHQWPATLVQPVGSPLSLECTVEGTSNPNLYWYRQAAGRGLQLLFYSVGIGQISSEVPQNLSASRPQDRQFILSSKKLLLSDSGFYLCAWSVSLYYEQYFGPGTRLTVT.

The chain uses TRBV6-2 or TRBV6-3 and TRBJ2-1; a possible D gene is TRBD2 (6 bases). Germline assignment: CDR1 MNHEY and CDR2 SVGEGT. V lost 5 bases to trimming and J lost 3 bases, with 14 bases between them. The CDR3 is 15 residues long. CDR3 sequence (DNA): TGTGCCAGCAGTCTTCGGGGGTGGGACTACAATGAGCAGTTCTTC. It encodes CASSLRGWDYNEQFF.

The V call is TRBV6-5, the J call TRBJ2-2; D uncertain. The CDR3 contains 15 residues. V dropped 6 bases and J dropped 1 base, with 12 bases sitting between them. From germline, CDR1 is MNHEY and CDR2 SVGAGI. The CDR3 DNA reads TGTGCCAGCAGGAACCCCAACAGGAACACCGGGGAGCTGTTTTTT. It specifies CASRNPNRNTGELFF.

The chain links TRBV4-3 to TRBJ2-1, with D uncertain. From germline, CDR1 is LGHNA and CDR2 YSLEER. CDR3 length: 14 amino acids. With 0 bases removed from V and 7 bases from J, the gap between germline ends came to 10 bases. CDR3 DNA: TGCGCCAGCAGCCAAGATTTCGTACCAAATGAGCAGTTCTTC. This sequence encodes CASSQDFVPNEQFF.

The chain employs TRBV7-2 and TRBJ2-1; TRBD2 matches 10 bases. CDR1 and CDR2 from the germline V gene are SGHTA and FQGNSA. V shed 0 bases, J shed 4 bases, and the junction held 6 bases outside the gene matches. The CDR3 consists of 17 residues. The CDR3 loop reads CASSLAPIAGGYNEQFF. For the CDR3, the DNA is TGTGCCAGCAGCTTAGCGCCGATAGCGGGGGGTTACAATGAGCAGTTCTTC.

The rearrangement uses TRBV20-1 and TRBJ2-7; D is unclear. Germline values: CDR1 DFQATT, CDR2 SNEGSKA (reference sequence). The CDR3 has 14 amino acids. The germline V and J ends were trimmed by 6 bases and 1 base, with 16 bases remaining between them. The DNA of the CDR3 is TGCAGTGCCAGTGGCGCTCGCGCGTCCTACGAGCAGTACTTC. This gives the protein CSASGARASYEQYF.

The rearrangement uses TRBV20-1 and TRBJ2-1; 10 nucleotides agree with TRBD1. V dropped 6 bases and J dropped 0; count of bases not matched to a gene: 11. The CDR3 runs to 17 residues. Germline V gives CDR1 DFQATT, CDR2 SNEGSKA (reference sequence). The CDR3, as DNA: TGCAGTGCGCCCGGGACAGGGGCCAGGAGCTCCTACAATGAGCAGTTCTTC. It specifies CSAPGTGARSSYNEQFF.

In this sample, this clonotype turned up once. V and J are TRBV5-1 and TRBJ2-3; D could derive from TRBD1 or TRBD2 (5 bases each). The CDR3 is 17 amino acids. CDR1 and CDR2 (germline): SGHRS, YFSETQ. The germline V and J ends were trimmed by 3 bases and 5 bases, with 22 bases remaining between them. CDR3 DNA: TGCGCCAGCAGCTCGAATCCGGGGCCCAAGGCAAGAGATACGCAGTATTTT. Amino acid sequence: CASSSNPGPKARDTQYF.

The sample holds one count of this clonotype. The rearrangement links TRBV29-1 to TRBJ1-2; TRBD1 matches at 7 bases. The V segment lost 0 bases and the J segment 5 bases; nucleotides outside the gene matches: 9. Germline values: CDR1 SQVTM, CDR2 ANQGSEA. The CDR3 has 15 amino acids. This chain's CDR3 is CSVEDLQAGGYGYTF. CDR3 coding DNA: TGCAGCGTTGAAGATCTTCAGGCAGGGGGGTATGGCTACACCTTC.

The rearrangement uses TRBV30 and TRBJ1-6, with unresolved D. Germline V CDR1 and CDR2: GTSNPN, SVGIG (reference sequence). The V end lost 2 bases, the J end lost 5 bases, and 4 bases lay between the germline ends. The CDR3 extends over 12 amino acids. This CDR3 is CAWSKDNSPLHF. CDR3 bases: TGTGCCTGGAGTAAAGATAATTCACCCCTCCACTTT.

The chain carries TRBV25-1 and TRBJ2-2; no reliable D call. This CDR3 comprises 11 residues. The germline V and J ends were trimmed by 4 bases and 9 bases, with 6 bases remaining between them. Germline V gene data show CDR1 as MGHDK and CDR2 as SYGVNS. CDR3 residues: CASSALRELFF. Written as DNA, the CDR3 is TGTGCCAGCAGTGCTCTAAGGGAGCTGTTTTTT.

Worth noting for this clonotype: At one boundary the junction diverges from the germline segment, which might be a read error. The V call is TRBV7-8, the J call TRBJ2-7; D is uncertain. CDR1 and CDR2 from the germline V gene are SGHVS and FQNEAQ. CDR3 length equals 13 residues. The CDR3 bases are TGTTCCAGCAGCTTAGACACCCTCTACGAGCAGTACTTC. It codes for CSSSLDTLYEQYF.

The chain links TRBV10-3 to TRBJ1-1; possible D gene TRBD1, 5 bases. V lost 4 bases and J 0 bases, leaving 9 bases between the germline ends. The CDR3 sequence is 14 residues long. The V gene's germline CDR1 is ENHRY and CDR2 SYGVKD. For the CDR3, the DNA is TGTGCCATCAGTGGGGCAGGGATGAACACTGAAGCTTTCTTT. It yields the protein CAISGAGMNTEAFF.

This chain joins TRBV12-3 or TRBV12-4 and TRBJ2-7; 7 nucleotides line up with TRBD2. Trimming at V came to 5 bases and at J to 4 bases, leaving 8 bases not matched to a gene. The CDR3 has 14 amino acids. The CDR3 loop reads CASSQARGGYEQYF. The CDR3 DNA follows: TGTGCCAGCAGTCAGGCCCGCGGGGGTTACGAGCAGTACTTC.